Listed below are T cell receptor beta chains from one sample, sequenced in a study of cytomegalovirus exposure and HLA in healthy donors. Assay used: immunoSEQ multiplex PCR; TCRdb lists only in-frame clones, some missing. The sample records some 71,000 clones, 60% to 70% being singletons. Sequences were obtained from PBMCs. The receptors come from a middle-aged man in good health and CMV-seropositive. The CDR3 runs from the conserved cysteine through the conserved F or W.

V	J	CDR3
TRBV6-4	TRBJ2-6	CASSGTGGAGANVLTF
TRBV28	TRBJ1-1	CASTISRENTEAFF
TRBV7-9	TRBJ2-1	CASSLEAGASFF
TRBV6-5	TRBJ2-2	CASRTGIGTGELFF
TRBV5-6	TRBJ1-1	CASSLTGGAEAFF
TRBV7-9	TRBJ1-4	CASSTEGVGEKLFF
TRBV4-1	TRBJ2-7	CASSPRQGTYEQYF
TRBV19	TRBJ1-5	CASSIQGNNQPQHF
TRBV21-1	TRBJ1-2	CASSGVQGINGYGYTF
TRBV25-1	TRBJ1-1	CASSNDRGYTEAFF
TRBV11-3	TRBJ2-2	CASSPDRGQNTGELFF
TRBV28	TRBJ1-2	CASTNQGMNYGYTF
TRBV30	TRBJ2-7	CAWSGQGYEQYF
TRBV7-3	TRBJ2-6	CASSSTGGAGANVLTF
TRBV18	TRBJ1-1	CASSPRQGNTEAFF
TRBV5-1	TRBJ2-1	CASSLTSGSPHNEQFF